The 24 T cell receptor beta chains below were found in one sample sequenced in a study of blood T cell repertoires in COVID-19. Sequencing was performed with immunoSEQ multiplex PCR; in TCRdb, only in-frame clones are kept and a portion is missing. The sample records 260,000 or so clones, about four fifths being singletons. The sample was peripheral blood. The receptors were sampled from a man at least 80 years old with acute or convalescent COVID-19.

Here the CDR3 DNA reads TGTGCCAGCAGCGGGCGGGAACCTACAGATACGCAGTATTTT. It is translated as CASSGREPTDTQYF. The chain recombines TRBV5-4 with TRBJ2-3, with D perhaps TRBD2 (6 bases). Per the germline V gene, CDR1 is SGHNT and CDR2 is YYREEE (reference sequence). This CDR3 is 14 amino acids long. Trimming pared 4 bases from V and 3 bases from J, leaving 12 bases between. The full variable domain, its missing parts supplied by reference TRBV5-4 and TRBJ2-3, is ETGVTQSPTHLIKTRGQQVTLRCSSQSGHNTVSWYQQALGQGPQFIFQYYREEENGRGNFPPRFSGLQFPNYSSELNVNALELDDSALYLCASSGREPTDTQYFGPGTRLTVL.

This chain joins TRBV19 and TRBJ1-5; 7 positions agree with TRBD1. The V gene end was trimmed by 6 bases and the J gene end by 5 bases; junction bases not matched to a gene: 7. The CDR3 runs 14 residues. Per germline, CDR1 LNHDA and CDR2 SQIVND (reference sequence). CDR3 in DNA: TGTGCCAGTAGGAAGGGGGCCGATTATCAGCCCCAGCATTTT. Protein: CASRKGADYQPQHF.

In DNA form, the CDR3 reads TGTGCCAGCAGCTTAACCGCCAGAGGGGAGCTGTTTTTT. This encodes CASSLTARGELFF. The chain is built from TRBV7-3 and TRBJ2-2; the D is unclear. V lost 0 bases and J 8 bases, leaving 7 bases between the germline ends. CDR1 and CDR2 from the germline V gene are SGHTA and FQGTGA. The CDR3 extends over 13 amino acids.

The chain combines TRBV5-8 with TRBJ1-5; possibly TRBD1 for D (6 bases). The CDR3 runs to 14 residues. Trimming removed 3 bases from V and 7 bases from J, with 14 bases in between. CDR1 and CDR2 from the germline V gene are SGHTS and YDEGEE. As DNA, the CDR3 is TGTGCCAGCAGCTCCACAGGGCCGGGGCAGCCCCAGCATTTT. This translates into CASSSTGPGQPQHF.

In its sample, this clone was seen many times. The rearrangement links TRBV5-1 to TRBJ2-5; D is undetermined. This CDR3 region has 14 residues. Germline assignment: CDR1 SGHRS and CDR2 YFSETQ. The V and J ends lost 4 bases and 1 base respectively, with 11 bases between them. CDR3 bases: TGCGCCAGCAGCGCTAGGCCGGCCCAAGAGACCCAGTACTTC. It encodes CASSARPAQETQYF.

J is TRBJ2-2 and V is TRBV15; 8 nucleotides align to TRBD2. Germline V gene lookup returns CDR1 LNHNV and CDR2 YYDKDF (reference sequence). The CDR3 has 20 residues. Trimming cost V 3 bases and J 6 bases; bases outside gene matches: 21. The CDR3 region is CATSRMGGGLAGEFAGELFF. CDR3 DNA sequence: TGTGCCACCAGCAGGATGGGAGGAGGGCTAGCGGGCGAGTTCGCCGGGGAGCTGTTTTTT.

In its sample, this clone was seen once. The chain couples TRBV5-6 to TRBJ2-7, with D perhaps TRBD2 (7 bases). Looked up from germline, CDR1 is SGHDT and CDR2 is YYEEEE. There are 14 residues in the CDR3. Deletions cut 3 bases from V and 6 bases from J, with 16 bases between. DNA for the CDR3: TGTGCCAGCAGCTACCCTCGGCGGGGGCTCGAGCAGTACTTC. Its translation: CASSYPRRGLEQYF.

The CDR3 loop is CASRGDRFLGTQYF. The CDR3 DNA sequence: TGTGCCAGCAGGGGGGACAGGTTCCTTGGGACCCAGTACTTC. The chain has TRBV6-5 and TRBJ2-5; 8 bases fit TRBD1. With 6 bases clipped from V and 7 bases from J, the junction kept 10 bases outside the gene matches. CDR3 size: 14 residues. Per the germline V gene, CDR1 is MNHEY and CDR2 is SVGAGI.

There are a few counts of this clone. The CDR3 reads CASSLLGPHNEQFF. The CDR3 DNA sequence: TGTGCCAGCAGCTTATTGGGGCCGCACAATGAGCAGTTCTTC. The chain carries TRBV7-9 and TRBJ2-1, with D possibly being TRBD1 (5 bases). CDR3 length: 14 residues. V gave up 2 bases and J gave up 5 bases, with 10 bases separating them. The germline CDR1 and CDR2 sequences are SEHNR and FQNEAQ (reference sequence). The entire variable domain, with the rest obtained from reference TRBV7-9 and TRBJ2-1, is as follows: DTGVSQNPRHKITKRGQNVTFRCDPISEHNRLYWYRQTLGQGPEFLTYFQNEAQLEKSRLLSDRFSAERPKGSFSTLEIQRTEQGDSAMYLCASSLLGPHNEQFFGPGTRLTVL.

The chain uses TRBV5-1 and TRBJ2-1, with 11 bases matching TRBD2. Germline V lookup: CDR1 SGHRS, CDR2 YFSETQ. V dropped 5 bases and J dropped 7; count of bases not matched to a gene: 5. There are 14 residues in the CDR3. The CDR3 coding sequence is TGCGCCAGCAGGATAGCGGGAGGGCATAATGAGCAGTTCTTC. Its translation: CASRIAGGHNEQFF.

This clone came up a few times. Relative to the germline gene, one junction end is altered; a read error may explain this. The genes are TRBV19 and TRBJ2-1; maybe TRBD2 (6 bases). Germline V gives CDR1 LNHDA, CDR2 SQIVND (reference sequence). CDR3 length: 11 residues. This CDR3 reads CASGRNNQQFF. The CDR3, as DNA: TGTGCCAGTGGGAGGAACAATCAGCAGTTCTTC.

The genes are TRBV18 and TRBJ2-1; 7 positions agree with TRBD2. Germline CDR1 and CDR2: KGHSH and LQKENI. CDR3 size: 14 residues. The ends lost 6 bases at V and 5 bases at J; junction bases unmatched: 7. CDR3 amino acids: CASSLGRINNEQFF. The CDR3 region has the DNA TGTGCCAGCTCCCTCGGGAGGATTAACAATGAGCAGTTCTTC.

The chain combines TRBV14 with TRBJ2-4, with D perhaps TRBD1 (5 bases). This CDR3 has 16 amino acids. Looked up from germline, CDR1 is SGHDN and CDR2 is FVKESK. V gave up 2 bases and J gave up 7 bases, with 18 bases separating them. The CDR3 nucleotides are TGTGCCAGCAGCCAACAGGGTCCCTTTGGTTTGAACATTCAGTACTTC. Amino acid sequence: CASSQQGPFGLNIQYF.

The chain combines TRBV3-1 (or the pseudogene TRBV3-2) with TRBJ2-3; 7 nucleotides agree with TRBD2. Trimming removed 2 bases from V and 3 bases from J; junction bases left unmatched: 8. Per the germline V gene, CDR1 is LGHDT and CDR2 is YNNKEL (reference sequence). This CDR3 comprises 16 residues. As DNA, the CDR3 is TGTGCCAGCAGCCAATGGTCGGGAGGTATAACAGATACGCAGTATTTT. As protein: CASSQWSGGITDTQYF.

This clone was picked up a small number of times. The chain carries TRBV27 and TRBJ1-6; D is perhaps TRBD1 (6 bases). CDR3 length: 15 residues. V lost 6 bases to trimming and J lost 6 bases, with 15 bases between them. Germline values: CDR1 MNHEY, CDR2 SMNVEV (reference sequence). As DNA, the CDR3 is TGTGCCAGCAGGTCGGCAGGGGCGCTTAATTCACCCCTCCACTTT. It translates to CASRSAGALNSPLHF.

The rearrangement links TRBV28 to TRBJ2-7; 9 bases fit TRBD1. Germline V lookup: CDR1 MDHEN, CDR2 SYDVKM. The CDR3 covers 17 residues. With V trimmed by 5 bases and J by 4 bases, 15 bases remained unmatched. The CDR3 DNA is TGTGCCAGCAGTCCACCCCCCGGGACAGGGACGTTGTACGAGCAGTACTTC. This sequence encodes CASSPPPGTGTLYEQYF.

This chain links TRBV4-1 with TRBJ2-1; TRBD2 might be the D (5 bases). Deletions cut 4 bases from V and 7 bases from J, with 17 bases between. CDR1 is MGHRA, CDR2 YSYEKL, per germline. CDR3 length equals 15 residues. The CDR3 DNA reads as TGCGCCAGCAGCCGTCCGGGGAGAGGACGGAATGAGCAGTTCTTC. Its translation: CASSRPGRGRNEQFF.

The chain joins TRBV28 to TRBJ1-6; 7 bases align to TRBD1. The junction had 9 bases not matched to a gene; V was cut back by 7 bases and J by 6 bases. The germline CDR1 and CDR2 sequences are MDHEN and SYDVKM. The CDR3 extends over 15 amino acids. The CDR3: CASTVRGTANSPLHF. CDR3 coding DNA: TGTGCCAGCACCGTTAGGGGGACAGCTAATTCACCCCTCCACTTT.

V usage is TRBV6-4 and J usage is TRBJ2-1; 10 positions agree with TRBD2. CDR3 size: 15 residues. The ends lost 5 bases at V and 6 bases at J; junction bases unmatched: 7. The germline V gene has CDR1 MRHNA and CDR2 SNTAGT. The CDR3 coding sequence is TGTGCCAGCAGTATCGGACTAGCGGCCGTCAATGAGCAGTTCTTC. This gives the protein CASSIGLAAVNEQFF.

This chain connects TRBV28 to TRBJ1-2; possible D gene TRBD1, 5 bases. This CDR3 contains 13 residues. From germline, CDR1 is MDHEN and CDR2 SYDVKM. V lost 3 bases and J 4 bases, leaving 9 bases between the germline ends. The CDR3 protein is CASSLGGGYGYTF. The CDR3 bases are TGTGCCAGCAGTTTGGGGGGAGGCTATGGCTACACCTTC.

This chain connects TRBV2 to TRBJ2-1, with 10 bases identical to TRBD2. In germline, CDR1 is SNHLY, CDR2 FYNNEI. The V segment lost 8 bases and the J segment 4 bases; nucleotides outside the gene matches: 2. This CDR3 has 13 amino acids. The CDR3 DNA sequence: TGTGCCAGCGGACTAGCGGATTACAATGAGCAGTTCTTC. Encoded protein: CASGLADYNEQFF.

This clone was observed a few times. The V gene is TRBV2, the J gene TRBJ1-6; a possible D gene is TRBD1 (6 bases). CDR1 SNHLY and CDR2 FYNNEI come from the germline V gene. Trimming removed 6 bases from V and 8 bases from J, with 20 bases in between. The CDR3 sequence is 16 residues long. The CDR3 nucleotides read TGTGCCAGCAGCTCAAGAGGGGCTAAGGGGGATTCACCCCTCCACTTT. Its translation: CASSSRGAKGDSPLHF.

The CDR3 DNA reads as TGTGCCAGCAGCTACACAGGGGTAAATCAGCCCCAGCATTTT. Translation: CASSYTGVNQPQHF. The rearrangement joins TRBV7-9 to TRBJ1-5; 7 bases align to TRBD1. V lost 4 bases and J lost 4; bases outside the gene matches: 4. This CDR3 contains 14 residues. Looked up from germline, CDR1 is SEHNR and CDR2 is FQNEAQ (reference sequence).

In its sample, this clone was seen once. This rearrangement joins TRBV2 to TRBJ1-6; 7 nucleotides match TRBD1. The germline V gene has CDR1 SNHLY and CDR2 FYNNEI. Germline trimming cut 10 bases from V and 7 bases from J; bases unmatched to any gene: 7. The CDR3 has 13 amino acids. CDR3 protein: CAMGQTGNSPLHF. The CDR3 region has the DNA TGTGCCATGGGACAGACGGGCAATTCACCCCTCCACTTT.